A single sample is the source of the 16 T cell receptor beta chains below, sequenced in a study of cytomegalovirus exposure and HLA in healthy donors. Primers included in the PCR were 60 Vbeta and 13 Jbeta primers. Assay: immunoSEQ multiplex PCR; the TCRdb copy retains only in-frame clones and omits some. The repertoire holds tens of thousands of clones, with roughly 76% as singletons. The sample was PBMCs. Receptor source: a male donor in good health and CMV-seronegative.

CDR3 amino acids: CASSPGHTRGETQYF. CDR3 DNA sequence: TGCGCCAGCAGCCCTGGCCACACGCGGGGGGAGACCCAGTACTTC. V usage is TRBV5-1 and J usage is TRBJ2-5; 7 positions agree with TRBD2. The CDR3 covers 15 residues. V was clipped by 4 bases and J by 5 bases; unmatched bases: 11. Looked up from germline, CDR1 is SGHRS and CDR2 is YFSETQ. Drawing the rest from reference TRBV5-1 and TRBJ2-5, the complete variable domain is KAGVTQTPRYLIKTRGQQVTLSCSPISGHRSVSWYQQTPGQGLQFLFEYFSETQRNKGNFPGRFSGRQFSNSRSEMNVSTLELGDSALYLCASSPGHTRGETQYFGPGTRLLVL.

The chain carries TRBV7-2 and TRBJ1-2; D remains ambiguous. Between the trimmed V and J ends, which lost 1 base and 2 bases, there was a span of 11 bases. Germline CDR1 is SGHTA and CDR2 is FQGNSA. CDR3 size: 15 residues. The CDR3 DNA reads as TGTGCCAGCAGCTTAGTGGGAGGTGACAACTATGGCTACACCTTC. Amino acid sequence: CASSLVGGDNYGYTF.

The table lists this clone with a few counts. The rearrangement links TRBV5-1 to TRBJ2-7, with D tentatively TRBD1 (6 bases). There are 12 residues in the CDR3. The germline CDR1 and CDR2 sequences are SGHRS and YFSETQ. V was shortened by 3 bases and J by 7 bases, with 11 bases between the two germline ends. In DNA, the CDR3 is TGCGCCAGCAGCTCCCAGGGGTTTGAGCAGTACTTC. As protein: CASSSQGFEQYF.

This chain joins TRBV7-9 and TRBJ1-1, with no clear D. Germline CDR1 SEHNR, CDR2 FQNEAQ (reference sequence). The length of the CDR3 is 13 residues. V was trimmed by 1 base and J by 3 bases, leaving 6 bases between them. DNA for the CDR3: TGTGCCAGCAGCTTAGTAGCGGACACTGAAGCTTTCTTT. Translated, it gives CASSLVADTEAFF.

The chain combines TRBV28 with TRBJ1-2, with D possibly matching TRBD1 (6 bases). Trimming removed 2 bases from V and 4 bases from J, with 17 bases in between. CDR1 and CDR2 from the germline V gene are MDHEN and SYDVKM. This CDR3 region has 16 residues. CDR3 loop: CASSLSRRGSGYGYTF. The CDR3 DNA is TGTGCCAGCAGTTTAAGTCGAAGGGGGAGTGGCTATGGCTACACCTTC.

The V and J genes are TRBV28 and TRBJ2-1; 11 nucleotides agree with TRBD2. V shed 6 bases and J 1 base; nucleotides not matched to a gene: 14. The CDR3 runs to 19 residues. Germline V lookup: CDR1 MDHEN, CDR2 SYDVKM. The DNA of the CDR3 is TGTGCCAGCAGCCGTAGCGGGAGGGCCTTCCTTAGATCCTACAATGAGCAGTTCTTC. Its translation: CASSRSGRAFLRSYNEQFF.

This clone was seen more than once but under ten times. V is TRBV2 and J is TRBJ1-1; perhaps TRBD1 as D (5 bases). V was trimmed by 8 bases and J by 8 bases, leaving 15 bases between them. Germline V gene data show CDR1 as SNHLY and CDR2 as FYNNEI. The CDR3 is 12 residues long. For the CDR3, the DNA is TGTGCCAGCCTACCCGGGCGGGGGGAAGCTTTCTTT. Protein sequence: CASLPGRGEAFF.

This clone appeared a single time. The chain is built from TRBV5-1 and TRBJ1-2; possible D gene TRBD1, 6 bases. This CDR3 comprises 13 residues. The V gene lost 0 bases and the J gene lost 8 bases, with 11 bases spanning the gap. Per the germline V gene, CDR1 is SGHRS and CDR2 is YFSETQ. CDR3 residues: CASSLGMGQGYTF. The DNA for the CDR3 is TGCGCCAGCAGCTTGGGGATGGGACAAGGCTACACCTTC. Combining the CDR3 with reference TRBV5-1 and TRBJ1-2 gives the whole variable domain KAGVTQTPRYLIKTRGQQVTLSCSPISGHRSVSWYQQTPGQGLQFLFEYFSETQRNKGNFPGRFSGRQFSNSRSEMNVSTLELGDSALYLCASSLGMGQGYTFGSGTRLTVV.

This chain uses TRBV11-2 with TRBJ1-1; D is unclear. Germline values: CDR1 SGHAT, CDR2 FQNNGV. Trimming removed 0 bases at V and 6 bases at J, with 11 bases between. This CDR3 spans 14 amino acids. The CDR3 here is CASSLEWHYPEAFF. CDR3 nucleotide sequence: TGTGCCAGCAGCTTAGAATGGCACTACCCTGAAGCTTTCTTT.

This chain joins TRBV10-3 and TRBJ2-3, with 7 bases fitting TRBD1. The germline V gene encodes CDR1 ENHRY and CDR2 SYGVKD. The CDR3 has 12 residues. V shed 11 bases and J 1 base; nucleotides not matched to a gene: 3. The CDR3 nucleotides read TGTGCCGTCCAGGGGGGCACAGATACGCAGTATTTT. Translating gives CAVQGGTDTQYF.

This chain links TRBV2 with TRBJ1-2, with 7 bases matching TRBD1. The trim removed 6 bases at V and 3 bases at J, leaving 7 bases unmatched. The CDR3 has 14 amino acids. CDR1 and CDR2 (germline): SNHLY, FYNNEI. CDR3 sequence: CASRRGQSHYGYTF. In DNA form, the CDR3 reads TGTGCCAGCAGAAGGGGACAGAGTCACTATGGCTACACCTTC.

This clone has only a few counts. The chain joins TRBV6-5 to TRBJ1-5, with 10 bases fitting TRBD1. This CDR3 region has 14 residues. V lost 6 bases to trimming and J lost 11 bases; unmatched junction nucleotides: 10. CDR1 is MNHEY, CDR2 SVGAGI, per germline. The CDR3 bases are TGTGCCAGCAGCGTTTCCCGGGACAGGGGAACCCAGCATTTT. As protein: CASSVSRDRGTQHF.

The J gene is TRBJ2-5, the V gene TRBV18; 10 bases agree with TRBD1. The DNA end favors TRBJ2-7, so the J call may be wrong. The germline CDR1 and CDR2 sequences are KGHSH and LQKENI. CDR3 length: 15 residues. CDR3 amino acids: CASSPQGQGIDEQYF. The CDR3 DNA sequence: TGTGCCAGCTCACCACAGGGACAGGGGATCGACGAGCAGTACTTC.

The rearrangement joins TRBV28 to TRBJ1-5, with 8 bases matching TRBD1. This CDR3 has 14 residues. Germline CDR1 reads MDHEN; CDR2 reads SYDVKM. V lost 4 bases, J lost 6 bases, and 5 bases stayed unmatched. The CDR3 reads CASSSSGGGQPQHF. CDR3 in DNA: TGTGCCAGCAGTTCCTCAGGGGGCGGTCAGCCCCAGCATTTT.

The J gene is TRBJ2-5, the V gene TRBV12-5; 10 bases are shared with TRBD1. The CDR3 is made up of 15 amino acids. The V gene end was trimmed by 1 base and the J gene end by 5 bases; junction bases not matched to a gene: 4. Germline-derived CDR1 and CDR2 are LGHNT and FRNRAP. Here the CDR3 reads CASGLARDRGETQYF. The CDR3 bases are TGTGCTAGTGGTTTGGCCCGGGACAGGGGTGAGACCCAGTACTTC.

This clone appeared a single time. The chain is built from TRBV2 and TRBJ2-1; TRBD2 matches at 7 bases. The CDR3 runs to 13 residues. V was pared by 4 bases and J by 5 bases, with 2 bases of the junction left unmatched. Germline V CDR1 and CDR2: SNHLY, FYNNEI. This CDR3 is CASSGLADNEQFF. The CDR3, as DNA: TGTGCCAGCAGTGGTCTAGCGGACAATGAGCAGTTCTTC.